This TCR beta chain came from a study of shared T cell receptors in the human thymus. This CDR3 comprises 15 residues. With 2 bases removed from V and 0 bases from J, the gap between germline ends came to 8 bases. The germline V gene has CDR1 MNHNY and CDR2 SVGAGI (reference sequence). Produced via immunoSEQ multiplex PCR; TCRdb's table is partial and in-frame only. The repertoire holds fewer than 700,000 clones, with approximately 90% as singletons. This sample also belongs to another study, concerning human thymus T cells. That paper states: Thymus tissue for the work was resected from patients undergoing corrective heart surgery. There appeared to be biased usage of V and J genes in thymic and blood repertoires.

The sequencing sample was made of thymocytes. This TCR was recovered from a boy less than two years old with a congenital heart defect. The chain links TRBV6-6 to TRBJ2-1; D gene uncertain. The CDR3 here is CASSYGSSSYNEQFF. Written as DNA, the CDR3 is TGTGCCAGCAGTTACGGCTCTAGCTCCTACAATGAGCAGTTCTTC.